This T cell receptor beta chain was sequenced in a study of PD-1 blockade in classical Hodgkin lymphoma. In the study overall: Administration of nivolumab to patients was at 3 mg/kg intravenously every 2 weeks. Study-level findings and limits: Patients who responded completely had about the same baseline diversity as newly diagnosed patients. Those starting nivolumab under 1 year post-ASCT were excluded.

The method was immunoSEQ multiplex PCR; TCRdb's version includes in-frame clones alone and lacks a portion of them. The table has tens of thousands of clones, roughly 75% seen once. Every patient had relapsed following autologous stem cell transplantation, and cohorts differed in brentuximab vedotin exposure. Complete response, partial response or progressive disease made up the best responses. Germline values: CDR1 WNHNN, CDR2 SYGVQD (reference sequence). The CDR3 consists of 13 residues. Trimming took off 6 bases at V and 3 bases at J, with 10 bases between the two ends. Details on this clone: Its antigen is not known.

The sequence derives from a human donor with classical Hodgkin lymphoma. Here the sequenced sample was peripheral blood mononuclear cells (PBMCs), taken before the second cycle of nivolumab. The rearrangement links TRBV10-1 to TRBJ2-3; D possibly uses TRBD1 or TRBD2 (6 bases each). This chain's CDR3 is CASSGGLTDTQYF. The CDR3 DNA sequence: TGCGCCAGCAGCGGGGGCCTTACAGATACGCAGTATTTT.